Below are 8 T cell receptor beta chains sequenced from a single sample in a study of blood T cell repertoires in COVID-19. Produced via immunoSEQ multiplex PCR; TCRdb's table is partial and in-frame only. Among 100,000 to 140,000 clones, roughly 90% were seen once, and the ten largest hold 4.5% to 6%. Material for sequencing was peripheral blood. These receptors were collected from a man aged 35 to 55 with active or convalescent COVID-19.

This clone has just one count. The chain employs TRBV11-1 and TRBJ1-1, with no clear D. Between the trimmed V and J ends, which lost 6 bases and 6 bases, there was a span of 11 bases. The CDR3 has 12 residues. Germline assignment: CDR1 SGHAT and CDR2 FQDESV (reference sequence). The CDR3 bases are TGTGCCAGCAGTCTGAGTAACTCTGAAGCTTTCTTT. Its translation: CASSLSNSEAFF. Combining the CDR3 with reference TRBV11-1 and TRBJ1-1 gives the whole variable domain EAEVAQSPRYKITEKSQAVAFWCDPISGHATLYWYRQILGQGPELLVQFQDESVVDDSQLPKDRFSAERLKGVDSTLKIQPAELGDSAMYLCASSLSNSEAFFGQGTRLTVV.

The gene calls are TRBV7-2 and TRBJ1-6; D remains ambiguous. The germline V gene encodes CDR1 SGHTA and CDR2 FQGNSA. The CDR3 contains 13 residues. V was cut by 3 bases and J by 10 bases, with 10 bases left in between. The CDR3 coding sequence is TGTGCCAGCAGCTTGCAAGAGGGATCACCCCTCCACTTT. Amino acid sequence: CASSLQEGSPLHF. Variable domain in full (rest from reference TRBV7-2 and TRBJ1-6): GAGVSQSPSNKVTEKGKDVELRCDPISGHTALYWYRQSLGQGLEFLIYFQGNSAPDKSGLPSDRFSAERTGGSVSTLTIQRTQQEDSAVYLCASSLQEGSPLHFGNGTRLTVT.

The J gene is TRBJ1-3, the V gene TRBV18; D perhaps matches TRBD1 (6 bases). Trimming left V 3 bases short and J 4 bases short, with 10 bases between. Germline V lookup: CDR1 KGHSH, CDR2 LQKENI. The CDR3 contains 14 residues. DNA for the CDR3: TGTGCCAGCTCACCGGGGGCGCGGGGAAACACCATATATTTT. Translating gives CASSPGARGNTIYF.

This chain uses TRBV5-1 with TRBJ1-4; no clear D gene. Germline CDR1 and CDR2: SGHRS and YFSETQ. This CDR3 region has 15 residues. V shed 5 bases and J shed 4 bases, with 15 bases lying between them. CDR3 region: CASRPVASYNEKLFF. The DNA for the CDR3 is TGCGCCAGCAGACCGGTCGCATCCTATAATGAAAAACTGTTTTTT.

The chain couples TRBV12-1 to TRBJ2-2; the tabulated D call, TRBD1, remains unverified against the DNA. TRBV12-1 constitutes a pseudogene. This CDR3 region has 14 residues. The CDR3, as DNA: TGTGCCAGCTCCGACAGGGGGGGCACCGGGGAGCTGTTTTTT. As protein: CASSDRGGTGELFF.

The chain combines TRBV11-2 with TRBJ1-1; a possible D gene is TRBD1 (6 bases). This CDR3 has 14 residues. Trimming shortened V by 5 bases and J by 10 bases, and 20 bases separated the two germline ends. CDR1 SGHAT and CDR2 FQNNGV come from the germline V gene. The CDR3 protein is CASSPSEGGFGAFF. For the CDR3, the DNA is TGTGCCAGCAGCCCTTCAGAGGGGGGGTTCGGAGCTTTCTTT.

V is TRBV28 and J is TRBJ2-3; no definite D call. This CDR3 has 12 amino acids. Germline V gene sequence: CDR1 MDHEN, CDR2 SYDVKM. The V end was cut by 3 bases, the J end by 2 bases, with 3 bases between. This chain's CDR3 is CASSFNTDTQYF. DNA for the CDR3: TGTGCCAGCAGTTTTAACACAGATACGCAGTATTTT.

This chain joins TRBV7-9 and TRBJ1-1, with D uncertain. V shed 4 bases and J shed 4 bases, with 19 bases lying between them. This CDR3 comprises 16 residues. Germline assignment: CDR1 SEHNR and CDR2 FQNEAQ (reference sequence). The CDR3 sequence is CASSSSEGLGSTEAFF. CDR3 in DNA: TGTGCCAGCAGCTCCAGTGAGGGCCTAGGTAGCACTGAAGCTTTCTTT.